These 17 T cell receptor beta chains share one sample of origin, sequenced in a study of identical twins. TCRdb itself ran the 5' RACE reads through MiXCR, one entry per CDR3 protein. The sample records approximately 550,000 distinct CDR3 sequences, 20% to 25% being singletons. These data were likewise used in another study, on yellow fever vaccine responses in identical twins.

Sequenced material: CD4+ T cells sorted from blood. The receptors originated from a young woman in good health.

The CDR3 protein is CASSPPAGTGGYTF. CDR3 DNA sequence: TGTGCCAGCTCACCACCGGCGGGTACTGGCGGCTACACCTTC. The rearrangement uses TRBV18 and TRBJ1-2; D remains ambiguous. V was trimmed by 0 bases and J by 8 bases, leaving 13 bases between them. The CDR3 totals 14 residues. The germline CDR1 and CDR2 sequences are KGHSH and LQKENI.

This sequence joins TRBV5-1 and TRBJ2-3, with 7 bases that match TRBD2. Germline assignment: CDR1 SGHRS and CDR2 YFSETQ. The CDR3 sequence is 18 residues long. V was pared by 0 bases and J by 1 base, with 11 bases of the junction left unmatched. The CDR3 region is CASSLEGGRLHGTDTQYF. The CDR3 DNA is TGCGCCAGCAGCTTGGAGGGCGGGAGACTTCACGGCACAGATACGCAGTATTTT.

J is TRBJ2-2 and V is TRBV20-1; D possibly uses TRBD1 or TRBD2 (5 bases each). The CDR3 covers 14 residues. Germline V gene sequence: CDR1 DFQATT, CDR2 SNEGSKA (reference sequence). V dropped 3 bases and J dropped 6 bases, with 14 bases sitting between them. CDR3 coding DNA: TGCAGTGCTAGTAGGGACCCCATTGCCGGGGAGCTGTTTTTT. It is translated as CSASRDPIAGELFF.

This chain's CDR3 is CASSLAPSSTNEKLFF. CDR3 sequence (DNA): TGTGCCAGCAGTTTAGCGCCCAGTTCAACTAATGAAAAACTGTTTTTT. The chain links TRBV12-3 or TRBV12-4 to TRBJ1-4; no firm D call. V was clipped by 0 bases and J by 0 bases, with 8 bases between them. The CDR3 is made up of 16 amino acids.

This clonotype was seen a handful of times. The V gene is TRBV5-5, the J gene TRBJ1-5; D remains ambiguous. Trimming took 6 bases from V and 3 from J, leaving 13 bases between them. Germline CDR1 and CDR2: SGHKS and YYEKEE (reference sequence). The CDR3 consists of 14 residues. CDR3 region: CASKSSGNNQPQHF. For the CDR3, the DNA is TGTGCCAGCAAGTCATCTGGGAACAATCAGCCCCAGCATTTT.

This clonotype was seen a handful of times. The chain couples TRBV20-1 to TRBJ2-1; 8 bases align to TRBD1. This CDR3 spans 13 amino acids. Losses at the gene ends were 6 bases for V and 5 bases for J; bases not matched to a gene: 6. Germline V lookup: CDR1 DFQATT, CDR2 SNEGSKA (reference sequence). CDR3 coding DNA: TGCAGTGCAGCCGGGACAGGAGACAATGAGCAGTTCTTC. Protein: CSAAGTGDNEQFF.

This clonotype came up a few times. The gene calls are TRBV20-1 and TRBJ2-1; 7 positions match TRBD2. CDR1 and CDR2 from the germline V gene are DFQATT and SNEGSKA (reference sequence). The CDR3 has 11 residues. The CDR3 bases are TGCAGCCCCGCGGGAGCAGTTGAGCAGTTCTTC. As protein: CSPAGAVEQFF.

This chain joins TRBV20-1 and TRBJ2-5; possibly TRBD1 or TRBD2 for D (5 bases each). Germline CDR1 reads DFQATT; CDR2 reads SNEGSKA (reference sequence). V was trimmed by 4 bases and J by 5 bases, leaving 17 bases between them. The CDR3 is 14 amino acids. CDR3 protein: CSAIGPGTRETQYF. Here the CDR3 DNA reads TGCAGTGCTATCGGCCCGGGGACCCGGGAGACCCAGTACTTC.

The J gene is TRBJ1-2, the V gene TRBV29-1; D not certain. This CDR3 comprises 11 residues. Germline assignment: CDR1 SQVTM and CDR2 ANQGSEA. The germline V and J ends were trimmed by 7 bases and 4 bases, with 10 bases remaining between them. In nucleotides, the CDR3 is TGCAGCGCCTATGGCAGCTATGGCTACACCTTC. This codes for CSAYGSYGYTF.

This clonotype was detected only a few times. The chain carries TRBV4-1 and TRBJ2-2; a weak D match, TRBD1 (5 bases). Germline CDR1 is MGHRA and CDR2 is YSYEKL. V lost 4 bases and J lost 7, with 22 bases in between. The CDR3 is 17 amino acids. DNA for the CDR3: TGCGCCAGCAGCCCTCAACAGGACGGCCTAACCCACGGGGAGCTGTTTTTT. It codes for CASSPQQDGLTHGELFF.

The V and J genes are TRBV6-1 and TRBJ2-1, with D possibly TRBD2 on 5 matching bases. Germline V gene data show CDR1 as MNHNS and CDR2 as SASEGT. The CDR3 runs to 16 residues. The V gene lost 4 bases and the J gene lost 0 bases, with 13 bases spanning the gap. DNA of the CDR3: TGTGCCAGCAGTGCGCTAGAGCGGCGCTCCTACAATGAGCAGTTCTTC. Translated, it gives CASSALERRSYNEQFF.

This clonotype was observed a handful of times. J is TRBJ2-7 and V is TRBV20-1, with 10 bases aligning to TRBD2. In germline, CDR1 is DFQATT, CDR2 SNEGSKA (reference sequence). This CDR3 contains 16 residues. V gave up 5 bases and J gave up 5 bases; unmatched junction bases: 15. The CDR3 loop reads CSAEGSSGRASHEQYF. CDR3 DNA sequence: TGCAGTGCTGAGGGGTCCAGCGGGAGGGCCAGCCACGAGCAGTACTTC.

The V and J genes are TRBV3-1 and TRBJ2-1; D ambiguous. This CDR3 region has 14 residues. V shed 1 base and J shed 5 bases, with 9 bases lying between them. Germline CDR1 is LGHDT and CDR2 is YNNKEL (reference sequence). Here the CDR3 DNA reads TGTGCCAGCAGCCAAGCTGACATCAACAATGAGCAGTTCTTC. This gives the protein CASSQADINNEQFF.

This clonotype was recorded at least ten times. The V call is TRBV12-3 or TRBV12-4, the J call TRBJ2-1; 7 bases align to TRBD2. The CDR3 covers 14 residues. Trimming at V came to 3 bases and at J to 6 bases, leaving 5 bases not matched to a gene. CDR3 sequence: CASSFLGRVNEQFF. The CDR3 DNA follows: TGTGCCAGCAGTTTCCTTGGGAGGGTCAATGAGCAGTTCTTC.

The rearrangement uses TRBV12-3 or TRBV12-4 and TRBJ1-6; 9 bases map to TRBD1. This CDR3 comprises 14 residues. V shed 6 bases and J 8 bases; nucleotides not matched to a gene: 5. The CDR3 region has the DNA TGTGCCAGCAGGTCGGGACAGGGTTATTCACCCCTCCACTTT. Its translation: CASRSGQGYSPLHF.

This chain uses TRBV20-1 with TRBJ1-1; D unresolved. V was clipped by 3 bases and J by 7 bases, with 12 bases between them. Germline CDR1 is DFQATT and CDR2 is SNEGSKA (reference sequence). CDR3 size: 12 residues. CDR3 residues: CSASGPSSEAFF. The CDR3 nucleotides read TGCAGTGCTAGTGGGCCTTCCAGTGAAGCTTTCTTT.

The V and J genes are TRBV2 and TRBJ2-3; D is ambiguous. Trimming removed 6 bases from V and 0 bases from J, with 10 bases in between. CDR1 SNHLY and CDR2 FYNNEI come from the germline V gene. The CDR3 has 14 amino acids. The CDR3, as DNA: TGTGCCAGCAGGGGGATACAGAGCACAGATACGCAGTATTTT. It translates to CASRGIQSTDTQYF.